This T cell receptor beta chain originates from a study of metastatic and nonmetastatic thyroid tumors. MiXCR re-clonotyped the PCR reads for TCRdb. Altogether 27,000 or so clones are present, around a sixth being singletons, with the ten largest covering approximately 6.5%. Treatment of any kind had been given to no patient before thyroid surgery. CDR1 and CDR2 (germline): SGHTS, YDEGEE. The CDR3 totals 15 residues. V lost 0 bases and J lost 0, with 6 bases in between. In its sample, this clone was seen many times. This sequence joins TRBV5-8 and TRBJ1-4; unclear D gene. This receptor was obtained from a male donor with papillary thyroid cancer or a benign thyroid nodule (not recorded which). Some clones in this sample may be carry-over from other donors' samples. Sequenced sample: blood. CDR3 sequence (DNA): TGTGCCAGCAGCTTGGGCCAATCAACTAATGAAAAACTGTTTTTT. Residues: CASSLGQSTNEKLFF.